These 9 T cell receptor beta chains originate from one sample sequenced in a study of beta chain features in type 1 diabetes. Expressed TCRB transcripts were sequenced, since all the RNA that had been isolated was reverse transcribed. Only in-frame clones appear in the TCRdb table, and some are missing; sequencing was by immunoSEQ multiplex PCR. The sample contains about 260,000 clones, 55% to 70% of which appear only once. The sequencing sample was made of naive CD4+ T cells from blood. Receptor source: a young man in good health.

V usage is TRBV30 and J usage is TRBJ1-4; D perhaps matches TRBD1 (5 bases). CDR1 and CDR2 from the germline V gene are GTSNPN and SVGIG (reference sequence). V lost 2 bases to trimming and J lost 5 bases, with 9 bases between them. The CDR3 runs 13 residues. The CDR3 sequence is CAWSPHRNEKLFF. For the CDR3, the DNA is TGTGCCTGGAGTCCGCACAGGAATGAAAAACTGTTTTTT.

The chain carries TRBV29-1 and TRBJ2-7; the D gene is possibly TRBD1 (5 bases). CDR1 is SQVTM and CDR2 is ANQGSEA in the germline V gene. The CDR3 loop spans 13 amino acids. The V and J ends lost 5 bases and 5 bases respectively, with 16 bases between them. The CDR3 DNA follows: TGCAGCGTTTTCAGGGTGCCCTCGAACGAGCAGTACTTC. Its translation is CSVFRVPSNEQYF.

CDR3 sequence: CASTPDRAKNIQYF. Written as DNA, the CDR3 is TGTGCCAGCACCCCGGACAGGGCCAAAAACATTCAGTACTTC. The V call is TRBV2, the J call TRBJ2-4; 7 nucleotides line up with TRBD1. The germline gives CDR1 SNHLY, CDR2 FYNNEI. The CDR3 contains 14 residues. With V trimmed by 7 bases and J by 1 base, 4 bases remained unmatched.

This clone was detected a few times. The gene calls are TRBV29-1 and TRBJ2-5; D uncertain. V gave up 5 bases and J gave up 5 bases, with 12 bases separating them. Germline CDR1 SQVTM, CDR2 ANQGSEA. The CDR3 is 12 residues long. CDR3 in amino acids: CSVLVRQETQYF. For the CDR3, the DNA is TGCAGCGTTCTAGTGAGGCAGGAGACCCAGTACTTC.

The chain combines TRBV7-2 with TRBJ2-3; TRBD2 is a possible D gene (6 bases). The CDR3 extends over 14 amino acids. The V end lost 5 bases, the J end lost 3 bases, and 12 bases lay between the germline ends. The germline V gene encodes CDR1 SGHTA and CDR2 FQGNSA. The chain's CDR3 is CASSARSGTDTQYF. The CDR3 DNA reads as TGTGCCAGCAGCGCCAGGAGCGGGACAGATACGCAGTATTTT.

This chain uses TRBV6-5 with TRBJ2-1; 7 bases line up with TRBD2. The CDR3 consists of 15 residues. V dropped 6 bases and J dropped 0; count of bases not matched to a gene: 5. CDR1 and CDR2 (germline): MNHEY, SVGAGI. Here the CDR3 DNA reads TGTGCCAGCAGCCGCGGGAGCTTCTCCTACAATGAGCAGTTCTTC. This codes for CASSRGSFSYNEQFF.

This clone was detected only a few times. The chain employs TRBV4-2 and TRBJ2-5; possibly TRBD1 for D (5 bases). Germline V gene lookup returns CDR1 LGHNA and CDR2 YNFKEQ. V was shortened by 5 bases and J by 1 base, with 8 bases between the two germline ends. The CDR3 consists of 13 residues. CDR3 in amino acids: CASSSRAQETQYF. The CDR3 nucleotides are TGTGCCAGCAGCAGCAGGGCCCAAGAGACCCAGTACTTC.

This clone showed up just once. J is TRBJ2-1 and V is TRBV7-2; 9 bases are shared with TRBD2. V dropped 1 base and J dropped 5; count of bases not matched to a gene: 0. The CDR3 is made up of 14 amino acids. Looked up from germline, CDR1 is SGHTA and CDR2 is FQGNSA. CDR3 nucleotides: TGTGCCAGCAGCTTAGGACTAGCGGACAATGAGCAGTTCTTC. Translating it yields CASSLGLADNEQFF.

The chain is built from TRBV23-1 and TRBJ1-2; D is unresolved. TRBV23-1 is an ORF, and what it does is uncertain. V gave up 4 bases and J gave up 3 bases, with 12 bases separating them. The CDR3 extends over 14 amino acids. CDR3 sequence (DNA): TGCGCCAGCAGTCGTGGCTCACATCACTATGGCTACACCTTC. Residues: CASSRGSHHYGYTF.